A selection of T cell receptor beta chains follows, all from one sample in a study of CD8+ T cells in alopecia areata. The assay was immunoSEQ multiplex PCR, and TCRdb's table has in-frame clones only and misses some. The profile shows fewer than 90,000 clones, 51% of them singletons. Material: NKG2D-high CD8+ T cells sorted from blood. The source of these receptors is a human donor with alopecia areata. CDR3s include the opening cysteine and the closing phenylalanine or tryptophan.

J gene: TRBJ2-6; V gene: TRBV5-1; CDR3 protein: CASSLDSSGANVLTF
J gene: TRBJ2-7; V gene: TRBV7-2; CDR3 protein: CASSSTSNYEQYF
J gene: TRBJ2-4; V gene: TRBV7-2; CDR3 protein: CASSLAIRIGVKNIQYF
J gene: TRBJ2-7; V gene: TRBV27; CDR3 protein: CASSEDRGYEQYF
J gene: TRBJ2-1; V gene: TRBV5-6; CDR3 protein: CASSVGSYNEQFF
J gene: TRBJ2-7; V gene: TRBV29-1; CDR3 protein: CSVGGPGQGTASYEQYF
J gene: TRBJ2-3; V gene: TRBV29-1; CDR3 protein: CTGRGTSTDTQYF
J gene: TRBJ2-1; V gene: TRBV19; CDR3 protein: CASMGLAGDEQFF
J gene: TRBJ2-1; V gene: TRBV27; CDR3 protein: CASRLAGLNNEQFF
J gene: TRBJ2-7; V gene: TRBV29-1; CDR3 protein: CSVTGDGYEQYF
J gene: TRBJ2-7; V gene: TRBV28; CDR3 protein: CASSFELAYEQYF
J gene: TRBJ2-5; V gene: TRBV4-1; CDR3 protein: CASSQGQGAETQYF
J gene: TRBJ2-7; V gene: TRBV15; CDR3 protein: CATSTRTGHLEQYF
J gene: TRBJ2-5; V gene: TRBV4-3; CDR3 protein: CASSQELARQETQYF
J gene: TRBJ2-3; V gene: TRBV6-6; CDR3 protein: CASTLTPDTQYF
J gene: TRBJ2-1; V gene: TRBV9; CDR3 protein: CASSLYNEQFF
J gene: TRBJ1-3; V gene: TRBV4-1; CDR3 protein: CASSQEDRLGNTIYF
J gene: TRBJ1-3; V gene: TRBV27; CDR3 protein: CASSLDSGNTIYF
J gene: TRBJ2-5; V gene: TRBV28; CDR3 protein: CASSSGTGGLETQYF
J gene: TRBJ1-2; V gene: TRBV27; CDR3 protein: CASSPTRTGDYGYTF
J gene: TRBJ2-5; V gene: TRBV9; CDR3 protein: CASSAPGTYQETQYF
J gene: TRBJ1-5; V gene: TRBV6-1; CDR3 protein: CASSDFGVHQPQHF
J gene: TRBJ1-2; V gene: TRBV27; CDR3 protein: CASSLRGGSSYGYTF
J gene: TRBJ1-2; V gene: TRBV5-6; CDR3 protein: CASSVVRQSTNYGYTF
J gene: TRBJ2-1; V gene: TRBV30; CDR3 protein: CAGQGWTNEQFF
J gene: TRBJ2-7; V gene: TRBV2; CDR3 protein: CASREGQLSSYEQYF
J gene: TRBJ2-1; V gene: TRBV7-9; CDR3 protein: CASSFNRGAYNEQFF
J gene: TRBJ2-7; V gene: TRBV30; CDR3 protein: CAWSYGTSGAVYEQYF
J gene: TRBJ1-5; V gene: TRBV7-8; CDR3 protein: CASSPRTGAQPQHF
J gene: TRBJ1-2; V gene: TRBV29-1; CDR3 protein: CSVEHQANYGYTF
J gene: TRBJ1-2; V gene: TRBV27; CDR3 protein: CASRTGPNYGYTF
J gene: TRBJ2-1; V gene: TRBV27; CDR3 protein: CASSSNYNEQFF
J gene: TRBJ1-2; V gene: TRBV9; CDR3 protein: CASSVSNYGYTF
J gene: TRBJ1-2; V gene: TRBV27; CDR3 protein: CASSLDSSYGYTF
J gene: TRBJ2-5; V gene: TRBV15; CDR3 protein: CATSRAIGGRETQYF
J gene: TRBJ2-7; V gene: TRBV29-1; CDR3 protein: CSVVKGPYEQYF
J gene: TRBJ2-3; V gene: TRBV15; CDR3 protein: CATSRERTGFTDTQYF
J gene: TRBJ2-1; V gene: TRBV21-1; CDR3 protein: CASRGAAGAVYNEQFF
J gene: TRBJ1-2; V gene: TRBV29-1; CDR3 protein: CSVEDPEGLEGGYTF
J gene: TRBJ2-2; V gene: TRBV27; CDR3 protein: CASTVGGAGELFF
J gene: TRBJ2-7; V gene: TRBV28; CDR3 protein: CASSTGTYEQYF
J gene: TRBJ2-5; V gene: TRBV28; CDR3 protein: CASSTRTEQETQYF
J gene: TRBJ2-2; V gene: TRBV29-1; CDR3 protein: CSVEGAAGELFF
J gene: TRBJ2-1; V gene: TRBV5-6; CDR3 protein: CASSNTGFSEQFF